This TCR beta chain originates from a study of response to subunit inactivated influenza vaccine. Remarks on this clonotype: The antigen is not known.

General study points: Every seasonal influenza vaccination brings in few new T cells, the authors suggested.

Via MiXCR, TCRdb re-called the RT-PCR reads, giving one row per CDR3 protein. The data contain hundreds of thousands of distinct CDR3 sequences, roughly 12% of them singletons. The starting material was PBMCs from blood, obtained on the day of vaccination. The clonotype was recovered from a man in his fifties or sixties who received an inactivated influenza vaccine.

The CDR3 region is CASSSRTGWSTDTQYF. CDR3 nucleotides: TGTGCCAGCAGCTCCAGGACAGGGTGGAGCACAGATACGCAGTATTTT. The rearrangement uses TRBV7-9 and TRBJ2-3; 8 bases are a match to TRBD1. V was clipped by 4 bases and J by 0 bases; unmatched bases: 6. Germline loops: CDR1 SEHNR, CDR2 FQNEAQ (reference sequence). CDR3 length equals 16 residues. The whole variable domain, filled in from reference TRBV7-9 and TRBJ2-3, reads DTGVSQNPRHKITKRGQNVTFRCDPISEHNRLYWYRQTLGQGPEFLTYFQNEAQLEKSRLLSDRFSAERPKGSFSTLEIQRTEQGDSAMYLCASSSRTGWSTDTQYFGPGTRLTVL.